The 6 T cell receptor beta chains in this list originate from one sample, sequenced in a study of shared clonotypes between healthy human individuals. Assay used: immunoSEQ multiplex PCR; TCRdb lists only in-frame clones, some missing. The table records 95,000 to 120,000 clones, 68% of them present only once. The material sequenced was memory CD8+ T cells sorted from blood. This sample's subset: CD45RO+ cells pooled with CCR7-negative TemRA cells. These receptors were obtained from a woman in her twenties or thirties in good health.

This clone was seen only once. The CDR3 here is CASSQDLAENTEAFF. The CDR3 DNA is TGTGCCAGCAGCCAAGATCTGGCGGAGAACACTGAAGCTTTCTTT. The chain is built from TRBV4-2 and TRBJ1-1; D uncertain. Deletions cut 0 bases from V and 1 base from J, with 9 bases between. Germline CDR1 is LGHNA and CDR2 is YNFKEQ. The CDR3 sequence is 15 residues long.

V is TRBV7-9 and J is TRBJ2-7, with D perhaps matching TRBD1 (6 bases). Trimming took 4 bases from V and 5 from J, leaving 15 bases between them. The CDR3 runs to 14 residues. Germline-derived CDR1 and CDR2 are SEHNR and FQNEAQ (reference sequence). The DNA for the CDR3 is TGTGCCAGCAGCTCGACAGGTGATTTCCACGAGCAGTACTTC. Amino acid sequence: CASSSTGDFHEQYF. Using reference TRBV7-9 and TRBJ2-7 for the parts outside the CDR3, the full variable domain is DTGVSQNPRHKITKRGQNVTFRCDPISEHNRLYWYRQTLGQGPEFLTYFQNEAQLEKSRLLSDRFSAERPKGSFSTLEIQRTEQGDSAMYLCASSSTGDFHEQYFGPGTRLTVT.

The chain recombines TRBV2 with TRBJ2-3, with 7 bases identical to TRBD2. Losses at the gene ends were 4 bases for V and 2 bases for J; bases not matched to a gene: 9. The CDR3 has 16 amino acids. Germline-derived CDR1 and CDR2 are SNHLY and FYNNEI. CDR3 DNA: TGTGCCAGCAGTGGGACTAGAAACAAAAACACAGATACGCAGTATTTT. It encodes CASSGTRNKNTDTQYF.

The chain recombines TRBV5-6 with TRBJ2-5; D may be TRBD1 (6 bases). The CDR3 loop spans 12 amino acids. The germline V and J ends were trimmed by 10 bases and 2 bases, with 12 bases remaining between them. Per the germline V gene, CDR1 is SGHDT and CDR2 is YYEEEE. The CDR3 here is CACRDKQETQYF. The CDR3 bases are TGTGCCTGCCGGGACAAACAAGAGACCCAGTACTTC.

This clone was found once. The chain employs TRBV7-9 and TRBJ1-1, with TRBD1 as a possible D gene (6 bases). Looked up from germline, CDR1 is SEHNR and CDR2 is FQNEAQ (reference sequence). The germline V and J ends were trimmed by 5 bases and 3 bases, with 13 bases remaining between them. This CDR3 contains 14 residues. This chain's CDR3 is CASSPPYRDTEAFF. The CDR3 nucleotides are TGTGCCAGCAGCCCCCCGTACAGGGACACTGAAGCTTTCTTT.

V is TRBV7-9 and J is TRBJ1-2; D remains unclear. Trimming removed 1 base from V and 8 bases from J, with 17 bases in between. The CDR3 extends over 15 amino acids. Germline values: CDR1 SEHNR, CDR2 FQNEAQ (reference sequence). CDR3 in amino acids: CASSLGVLGSCGYTF. The CDR3 region has the DNA TGTGCCAGCAGCTTAGGAGTATTGGGGAGTTGCGGCTACACCTTC.